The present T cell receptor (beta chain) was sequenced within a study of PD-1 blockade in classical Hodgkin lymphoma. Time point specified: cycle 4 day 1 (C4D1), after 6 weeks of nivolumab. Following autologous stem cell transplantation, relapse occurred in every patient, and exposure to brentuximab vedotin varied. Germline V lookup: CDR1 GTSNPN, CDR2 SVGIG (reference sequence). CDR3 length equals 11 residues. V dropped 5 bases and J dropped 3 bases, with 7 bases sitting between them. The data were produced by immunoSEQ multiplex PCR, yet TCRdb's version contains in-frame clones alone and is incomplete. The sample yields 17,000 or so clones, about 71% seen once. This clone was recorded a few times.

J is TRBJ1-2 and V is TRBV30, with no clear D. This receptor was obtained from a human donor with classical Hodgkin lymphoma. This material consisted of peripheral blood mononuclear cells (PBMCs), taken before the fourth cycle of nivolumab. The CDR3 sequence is CAWGGDYGYTF. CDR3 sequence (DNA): TGTGCCTGGGGTGGGGACTATGGCTACACCTTC. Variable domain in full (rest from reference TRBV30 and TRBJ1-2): SQTIHQWPATLVQPVGSPLSLECTVEGTSNPNLYWYRQAAGRGLQLLFYSVGIGQISSEVPQNLSASRPQDRQFILSSKKLLLSDSGFYLCAWGGDYGYTFGSGTRLTVV.